This section outlines one TCR beta chain sequence together with its context. In the original processing: Amplification from reference gene primers served as the basis for estimated nucleated cell counts. Produced via immunoSEQ multiplex PCR; TCRdb's table is partial and in-frame only. That table supplies the V and J calls and clone size; D and trimming were determined from the DNA. The data hold approximately 150,000 clones, with about 83% observed a single time. The data belong to a study of blood T cell repertoires in COVID-19. V was clipped by 4 bases and J by 9 bases, with 18 bases between them. Germline V gene sequence: CDR1 LGHNA, CDR2 YSLEER. CDR3 length: 14 amino acids.

Input material: peripheral blood. This sequence originates from a woman in her seventies who had recovered from COVID-19. This rearrangement joins TRBV4-3 to TRBJ2-5; D is perhaps TRBD1 (6 bases). Written as DNA, the CDR3 is TGCGCCAGCAGCCCGCGCACAACTCCAGGGGCCCAGTACTTC. Its translation is CASSPRTTPGAQYF.